This TCR beta chain was captured in a study of T cell changes during pregnancy in multiple sclerosis (dated by TCRdb to about 2019). Broadly, across the study: In women with multiple sclerosis, the researchers looked at how the T cell repertoire shifted as pregnancy progressed.

A single count supports this clone. No cognate antigen has been identified for it. The sample holds no much larger clone one base away, and base qualities are not on file. The receptor library was made with the immunoSEQ multiplex PCR assay. TCRdb obtained this table from immuneACCESS and retained in-frame rearrangements with V and J assigned. These tables miss some clones; where compared with another copy, unresolved V genes account for less than half of the shortfall, and the remainder is unexplained. The sample table lists roughly 52,000 clones, 85% to 95% of them with a count of one. In total, the top ten clones hold about 0.25% of the sample. The TCR originated in a female donor with multiple sclerosis, enrolled in a pregnancy study. The source was CD4+ T cells from peripheral blood mononuclear cells, collected in the third trimester of pregnancy.

CDR3 region: CSHRWQRETDTQYF. The nucleotide sequence is TGCAGCCACAGGTGGCAGCGGGAGACAGATACGCAGTATTTT. The chain was built from TRBV29-1 and TRBJ2-3, with 8 bases aligning to TRBD2. From a lookup of the germline V gene, CDR1 and CDR2 are SQVTM and ANQGSEA. From V the trimming removes 8 bases and from J it removes 3 bases, while the gene matches leave 10 bases of the junction unaccounted for. The CDR3 runs 14 amino acids, cysteine and phenylalanine included. Only the CDR3 DNA is retained, 42 bases long and in frame from the first base.